This TCR beta chain comes out of a study of cytomegalovirus exposure and HLA in healthy donors. Findings and caveats of the study: Through in vitro validation, three CMV-associated chains were shown to be specific for CMV antigens. Reports showed the classifier diagnosing cytomegalovirus status with high specificity and sensitivity. That first-cohort TCR clusters tended to co-occur in the 130 or so validation repertoires was found in a later analysis.

In regard to this clone: The antigen remains undetermined.

Losses at the gene ends were 0 bases for V and 0 bases for J; bases not matched to a gene: 9. The CDR3 runs to 17 residues. The germline V gene encodes CDR1 GTSNPN and CDR2 SVGIG (reference sequence). Measured with immunoSEQ multiplex PCR; TCRdb has only the in-frame clones, and not every one. The table has nearly 80,000 clones, approximately 94% seen once. The chain is built from TRBV30 and TRBJ2-3, with 7 bases matching TRBD2. The sequence was obtained from a woman younger than 45 in good health and CMV-seronegative. Sequencing was performed on PBMCs. The CDR3 sequence is CAWSVLASDRSTDTQYF. Here the CDR3 DNA reads TGTGCCTGGAGTGTACTAGCGAGTGATCGTAGCACAGATACGCAGTATTTT.